Below are 15 T cell receptor beta chains sequenced from a single sample in a study of OX40 agonist ivuxolimab in advanced cancers. Only in-frame clones appear in the TCRdb table, and some are missing; sequencing was by immunoSEQ multiplex PCR. The table lists roughly 29,000 clones, approximately 86% of them singletons. Sequenced here: CD4+ or CD8+ T cells sorted from blood, sampled in a trial of the OX40 agonist ivuxolimab. The receptors stem from an adult with an advanced solid tumor such as melanoma, head and neck, liver or kidney cancer.

This chain connects TRBV19 to TRBJ1-1, with D maybe TRBD1 (6 bases). This CDR3 region has 14 residues. V lost 7 bases to trimming and J lost 8 bases, with 20 bases between them. The germline V gene encodes CDR1 LNHDA and CDR2 SQIVND (reference sequence). CDR3 DNA sequence: TGTGCCAGTACCGCCGGGACATCAGTTAGAGAAGCTTTCTTT. This sequence encodes CASTAGTSVREAFF.

The chain joins TRBV2 to TRBJ1-6; TRBD1 matches 7 bases. The CDR3 covers 15 residues. Trimming at V came to 1 base and at J to 9 bases, leaving 6 bases not matched to a gene. Per the germline V gene, CDR1 is SNHLY and CDR2 is FYNNEI. Here the CDR3 DNA reads TGTGCCAGCAGTGAAGTCCAGGGGGGTGGTTCACCCCTCCACTTT. As protein: CASSEVQGGGSPLHF.

CDR3: CASGHRVNNSPLHF. The CDR3 nucleotides are TGTGCCAGCGGACACAGGGTGAATAATTCACCCCTCCACTTT. This chain links TRBV27 with TRBJ1-6, with a possible D match to TRBD1 (6 bases). Deletions cut 8 bases from V and 5 bases from J, with 13 bases between. CDR1 is MNHEY, CDR2 SMNVEV, per germline (reference sequence). This CDR3 has 14 amino acids.

This rearrangement joins TRBV4-1 to TRBJ1-1; possible D gene TRBD1, 5 bases. The V end lost 1 base, the J end lost 2 bases, and 14 bases lay between the germline ends. Per the germline V gene, CDR1 is MGHRA and CDR2 is YSYEKL. This CDR3 region has 16 residues. CDR3 nucleotide sequence: TGCGCCAGCAGCCAAGCCCGGGATGACAGAAACACTGAAGCTTTCTTT. This encodes CASSQARDDRNTEAFF.

The chain carries TRBV14 and TRBJ2-2; 7 positions match TRBD2. Germline V gene lookup returns CDR1 SGHDN and CDR2 FVKESK. The junction had 8 bases not matched to a gene; V was cut back by 1 base and J by 6 bases. The CDR3 length is 16 residues. The CDR3 bases are TGTGCCAGCAGCCAAGGGGACTACCCACCCGCCGGGGAGCTGTTTTTT. Protein: CASSQGDYPPAGELFF.

The gene calls are TRBV5-1 and TRBJ2-5; D perhaps matches TRBD1 (5 bases). This CDR3 region has 13 residues. Germline CDR1 is SGHRS and CDR2 is YFSETQ. V dropped 4 bases and J dropped 2 bases, with 9 bases sitting between them. CDR3 sequence reads: CASSRRDQETQYF. The CDR3 nucleotides are TGCGCCAGCAGCCGCAGGGATCAAGAGACCCAGTACTTC.

This rearrangement joins TRBV7-9 to TRBJ2-5, with 7 bases identical to TRBD1. Germline loops: CDR1 SEHNR, CDR2 FQNEAQ (reference sequence). The CDR3 extends over 14 amino acids. With V trimmed by 4 bases and J by 5 bases, 7 bases remained unmatched. The CDR3 bases are TGTGCCAGCAGCTCCACAGGGGTGTTGGAGACCCAGTACTTC. This translates into CASSSTGVLETQYF.

V gene TRBV7-9 combines with J gene TRBJ1-2; TRBD1 matches 10 bases. Germline V gives CDR1 SEHNR, CDR2 FQNEAQ (reference sequence). This CDR3 has 14 residues. The trim removed 6 bases at V and 6 bases at J, leaving 7 bases unmatched. Here the CDR3 reads CASSLGQGNHGYTF. The CDR3 region has the DNA TGTGCCAGCAGTTTGGGACAGGGGAACCATGGCTACACCTTC.

The chain links TRBV5-1 to TRBJ2-5; D is perhaps TRBD1 (6 bases). Germline loops: CDR1 SGHRS, CDR2 YFSETQ. Trimming pared 0 bases from V and 0 bases from J, leaving 9 bases between. This CDR3 has 15 residues. CDR3 coding DNA: TGCGCCAGCAGCTTGGTAACAGGGTACCAAGAGACCCAGTACTTC. Encoded protein: CASSLVTGYQETQYF.

This chain links TRBV4-1 with TRBJ1-3; no reliable D call. Germline loops: CDR1 MGHRA, CDR2 YSYEKL. The CDR3 is 15 residues long. Deletions cut 1 base from V and 0 bases from J, with 7 bases between. CDR3 protein: CASSQGLGSGNTIYF. For the CDR3, the DNA is TGCGCCAGCAGCCAAGGTCTAGGCTCTGGAAACACCATATATTTT.

This chain joins TRBV6-1 and TRBJ1-4; D not resolved. With 3 bases removed from V and 4 bases from J, the gap between germline ends came to 15 bases. Germline CDR1 reads MNHNS; CDR2 reads SASEGT. CDR3 size: 16 residues. The CDR3 here is CASSEVMDQFNEKLFF. The CDR3 DNA reads TGTGCCAGCAGTGAGGTTATGGATCAGTTTAATGAAAAACTGTTTTTT.

V is TRBV28 and J is TRBJ2-7; maybe TRBD1 (6 bases). Trimming pared 5 bases from V and 2 bases from J, leaving 13 bases between. The germline CDR1 and CDR2 sequences are MDHEN and SYDVKM. The CDR3 extends over 14 amino acids. Here the CDR3 reads CASSIPGHTYEQYF. DNA for the CDR3: TGTGCCAGCAGTATACCGGGACACACCTACGAGCAGTACTTC.

The chain combines TRBV6-1 with TRBJ2-1; D is uncertain. V dropped 2 bases and J dropped 10 bases, with 9 bases sitting between them. CDR3 length equals 12 residues. From germline, CDR1 is MNHNS and CDR2 SASEGT. The CDR3 coding sequence is TGTGCCAGCAGTGAAAAGGCACCCGAGCAGTTCTTC. Protein sequence: CASSEKAPEQFF.

The chain combines TRBV6-5 with TRBJ2-3, with 10 bases fitting TRBD2. V lost 6 bases to trimming and J lost 0 bases; unmatched junction nucleotides: 3. Germline V gene sequence: CDR1 MNHEY, CDR2 SVGAGI. CDR3 length equals 15 residues. The DNA of the CDR3 is TGTGCCAGCAGCGAACTAGCGGGGAGCACAGATACGCAGTATTTT. Translating gives CASSELAGSTDTQYF.

This chain links TRBV14 with TRBJ2-1, with 8 positions matching TRBD1. The trim removed 3 bases at V and 8 bases at J, leaving 15 bases unmatched. This CDR3 comprises 17 residues. The germline V gene encodes CDR1 SGHDN and CDR2 FVKESK. The CDR3 DNA is TGTGCCAGCAGCCACCCCTCTTCGGCAGGGGGCTCATATGAGCAGTTCTTC. This codes for CASSHPSSAGGSYEQFF.